The 5 T cell receptor beta chains below come from one sample, sequenced in a study of blood T cell repertoires in COVID-19. Assay: immunoSEQ multiplex PCR; the TCRdb copy retains only in-frame clones and omits some. In the table there are approximately 62,000 clones, 76% of which are singletons. Sequencing used peripheral blood. These receptors all come from a woman aged 45-65 years with active or convalescent COVID-19.

The chain is built from TRBV4-2 and TRBJ1-3, with D perhaps TRBD1 (6 bases). The CDR3 has 20 residues. Trimming shortened V by 0 bases and J by 0 bases, and 21 bases separated the two germline ends. Germline CDR1 and CDR2: LGHNA and YNFKEQ. This CDR3 is CASSQDSVEGDLISGNTIYF. The CDR3 DNA reads TGTGCCAGCAGCCAAGATTCCGTAGAGGGGGACCTTATCTCTGGAAACACCATATATTTT.

This clone was seen a handful of times. The V gene is TRBV7-2, the J gene TRBJ2-1; no reliable D call. The CDR3 has 16 amino acids. Germline V gene sequence: CDR1 SGHTA, CDR2 FQGNSA. Trimming took off 0 bases at V and 6 bases at J, with 15 bases between the two ends. CDR3 coding DNA: TGTGCCAGCAGCTTAGCGAGCGTATTCGTGGGCAATGAGCAGTTCTTC. This gives the protein CASSLASVFVGNEQFF.

CDR3 bases: TGTGCCAGCAGTTCGGACTCCCGGGCGGAGGGAAACACCATATATTTT. Translated, it gives CASSSDSRAEGNTIYF. This chain joins TRBV6-5 and TRBJ1-3; D not certain. Germline loops: CDR1 MNHEY, CDR2 SVGAGI. Deletions cut 4 bases from V and 4 bases from J, with 17 bases between. The CDR3 has 16 amino acids.

J is TRBJ2-7 and V is TRBV5-1; TRBD2 matches 9 bases. The CDR3 sequence is 15 residues long. Germline assignment: CDR1 SGHRS and CDR2 YFSETQ. Trimming removed 2 bases from V and 2 bases from J; junction bases left unmatched: 5. The CDR3: CASSFNAGGAYEQYF. The CDR3 nucleotides are TGCGCCAGCAGCTTTAACGCGGGAGGGGCCTACGAGCAGTACTTC.

This clone has just a few counts. The chain links TRBV18 to TRBJ2-1; a weak D match, TRBD2 (6 bases). Trimming removed 8 bases from V and 6 bases from J, with 17 bases in between. The CDR3 spans 14 residues. Germline V lookup: CDR1 KGHSH, CDR2 LQKENI. This CDR3 reads CASQSTAGSNEQFF. In DNA form, the CDR3 reads TGTGCCAGCCAGAGCACAGCGGGCAGCAATGAGCAGTTCTTC.